This T cell receptor (beta chain) derives from a study of CD8+ T cells in alopecia areata. On this clone: Its antigen remains unknown.

The V and J ends lost 2 bases and 2 bases respectively, with 12 bases between them. Germline lookup yields CDR1 MNHEY and CDR2 SMNVEV (reference sequence). The CDR3 has 15 residues. Sequencing relied on a cDNA template that was reverse transcribed from extracted RNA. Clones were read by immunoSEQ multiplex PCR, and TCRdb kept only the in-frame ones, dropping some. Of 20,000 to 30,000 clones listed, about 50% are singletons. From alopecia areata patients, lesional scalp punch biopsies and peripheral blood were collected. The study, taken as a whole, reports: Lesional scalp, notably in alopecia totalis/universalis, had clonality above that of normal scalp.

The chain uses TRBV27 and TRBJ1-2, with a tentative D call TRBD1 (5 bases). Sequences were obtained from NKG2D-high CD8+ T cells sorted from blood. The receptor's source is a human donor with alopecia areata. The CDR3 reads CASSLNRDGNYGYTF. Written as DNA, the CDR3 is TGTGCCAGCAGTTTAAACCGGGACGGGAACTATGGCTACACCTTC.